Each of the 27 T cell receptor beta chains below was sequenced from the same sample in a study of cytomegalovirus exposure and HLA in healthy donors (TCRdb year 2017). The method was the immunoSEQ multiplex PCR assay. A mixture of 60 forward primers for TCR Vbeta segments and 13 reverse primers for TCR Jbeta segments was used in the multiplex PCR. Sourced from immuneACCESS, this table was stored by TCRdb with only in-frame sequences that have V and J called. A share of the clones is absent; for the studies checked, an unresolved V gene accounts for under half, and the remainder has no known explanation. This sample is represented by around 130,000 clones; 84% of them were singletons. The ten most abundant clones make up 2.5% to 3% of the sample. Specimen: PBMCs. The receptors come from a woman between 18 and 29 years old in good health and CMV-seropositive.

This chain joins TRBV6-1 and TRBJ2-7; possibly TRBD2 for D (6 bases). V was cut by 2 bases and J by 1 base, with 12 bases left in between. This CDR3 region has 15 residues. Germline-derived CDR1 and CDR2 are MNHNS and SASEGT. In DNA, the CDR3 is TGTGCCAGCAGTGAATGGGGCGGGGCTTCCTACGAGCAGTACTTC. It is translated as CASSEWGGASYEQYF.

The chain couples TRBV27 to TRBJ2-1; the match to TRBD2 covers 8 bases. The CDR3 spans 16 residues. CDR1 and CDR2 (germline): MNHEY, SMNVEV (reference sequence). V lost 3 bases, J lost 2 bases, and 6 bases stayed unmatched. The CDR3 here is CASSFPSGGAYNEQFF. CDR3 bases: TGTGCCAGCAGTTTCCCCAGCGGGGGAGCCTACAATGAGCAGTTCTTC.

Only one count was recorded for this clone. The gene calls are TRBV4-1 and TRBJ2-7; D is ambiguous. The CDR3 runs to 14 residues. V lost 1 base, J lost 4 bases, and 11 bases lay in between. The germline CDR1 and CDR2 sequences are MGHRA and YSYEKL. The CDR3 DNA follows: TGCGCCAGCAGCCAAGCTCGGCTAGGTTACGAGCAGTACTTC. As protein: CASSQARLGYEQYF.

This chain uses TRBV2 with TRBJ2-4, with 8 bases lining up with TRBD1. This CDR3 region has 13 residues. Trimming cost V 9 bases and J 5 bases; bases outside gene matches: 6. Germline V CDR1 and CDR2: SNHLY, FYNNEI. CDR3 DNA sequence: TGTGCCAGTACTGGACAGGGACAAAACATTCAGTACTTC. Protein sequence: CASTGQGQNIQYF.

This clone was seen only a few times. J is TRBJ2-7 and V is TRBV4-1; 7 bases line up with TRBD2. This CDR3 has 12 residues. Germline V CDR1 and CDR2: MGHRA, YSYEKL. J gave up 7 bases and V 0 bases, and 0 bases lay outside the gene matches. The CDR3 loop reads CASSQDGREQYF. CDR3 nucleotide sequence: TGCGCCAGCAGCCAAGACGGGAGGGAGCAGTACTTC.

The chain joins TRBV15 to TRBJ2-7; D possibly corresponds to TRBD1 (6 bases). The CDR3 is 14 residues long. Germline lookup yields CDR1 LNHNV and CDR2 YYDKDF (reference sequence). The V end lost 5 bases, the J end lost 2 bases, and 13 bases lay between the germline ends. As DNA, the CDR3 is TGTGCCACCAGCGGTACAGGGTTGGCCTACGAGCAGTACTTC. Translating gives CATSGTGLAYEQYF.

The chain employs TRBV6-5 and TRBJ2-2, with D maybe TRBD2 (5 bases). Germline CDR1 reads MNHEY; CDR2 reads SVGAGI. The CDR3 extends over 14 amino acids. Trimming cost V 8 bases and J 0 bases, with 10 bases left between them. As DNA, the CDR3 is TGTGCCAGCCTGGGGAGAACGAACACCGGGGAGCTGTTTTTT. It specifies CASLGRTNTGELFF.

J is TRBJ2-5 and V is TRBV7-3; TRBD2 aligns across 7 bases. The germline CDR1 and CDR2 sequences are SGHTA and FQGTGA. Trimming removed 0 bases from V and 5 bases from J; junction bases left unmatched: 6. The CDR3 covers 15 residues. The CDR3 is CASSLTAGGWETQYF. The CDR3 nucleotides read TGTGCCAGCAGCTTAACAGCCGGGGGGTGGGAGACCCAGTACTTC. Complete variable domain (other parts from reference TRBV7-3 and TRBJ2-5): GAGVSQTPSNKVTEKGKYVELRCDPISGHTALYWYRQSLGQGPEFLIYFQGTGAADDSGLPNDRFFAVRPEGSVSTLKIQRTERGDSAVYLCASSLTAGGWETQYFGPGTRLLVL.

The J gene is TRBJ1-2, the V gene TRBV6-1; unclear D gene. Per the germline V gene, CDR1 is MNHNS and CDR2 is SASEGT. This CDR3 region has 15 residues. V was shortened by 0 bases and J by 5 bases, with 13 bases between the two germline ends. The CDR3 loop reads CASSEAITAQYGYTF. In DNA, the CDR3 is TGTGCCAGCAGTGAAGCGATAACAGCCCAATATGGCTACACCTTC.

This chain connects TRBV30 to TRBJ1-4; 7 bases match TRBD1. The CDR3 sequence is 15 residues long. Unmatched junction bases numbered 3, after V lost 2 bases and J lost 0 bases. In germline, CDR1 is GTSNPN, CDR2 SVGIG (reference sequence). CDR3 in amino acids: CAWSPGQTTNEKLFF. DNA for the CDR3: TGTGCCTGGAGTCCGGGACAGACAACTAATGAAAAACTGTTTTTT.

A note on this clone: Compared with germline, one end of the junction differs, possibly owing to a read error. V and J are TRBV7-9 and TRBJ1-2, with a weak D call TRBD1 (5 bases). The length of the CDR3 is 15 residues. Germline CDR1 is SEHNR and CDR2 is FQNEAQ (reference sequence). The CDR3 bases are TGTTCCAGCAGCCCGGGGGGGGTACCGAACTATGGCTACACCTTC. It codes for CSSSPGGVPNYGYTF.

CDR3 DNA: TGTGCCGGAGGGACAGGGGCTAGGAATGAGCAGTTCTTC. Translating gives CAGGTGARNEQFF. This chain connects TRBV6-1 to TRBJ2-1, with TRBD1 matching 10 bases. Germline values: CDR1 MNHNS, CDR2 SASEGT. Trimming removed 11 bases from V and 7 bases from J; junction bases left unmatched: 8. The CDR3 has 13 residues.

The genes are TRBV5-1 and TRBJ2-7; 9 bases are shared with TRBD1. Per germline, CDR1 SGHRS and CDR2 YFSETQ. CDR3 length: 16 amino acids. V gave up 1 base and J gave up 5 bases; unmatched junction bases: 10. This chain's CDR3 is CASSLIPTGGGHEQYF. The CDR3 nucleotides are TGCGCCAGCAGCTTGATCCCGACAGGGGGGGGCCACGAGCAGTACTTC.

V gene TRBV6-1 combines with J gene TRBJ1-3; D possibly corresponds to TRBD1 (6 bases). Germline V gene data show CDR1 as MNHNS and CDR2 as SASEGT. With 2 bases removed from V and 5 bases from J, the gap between germline ends came to 22 bases. The CDR3 is 18 amino acids. The CDR3 DNA reads TGTGCCAGCAGTGAACCAATATCCTTGGGACACTTACGAAACACCATATATTTT. It codes for CASSEPISLGHLRNTIYF.

The chain links TRBV6-1 to TRBJ1-5; no reliable D call. Germline lookup yields CDR1 MNHNS and CDR2 SASEGT. Deletions cut 7 bases from V and 7 bases from J, with 11 bases between. The CDR3 runs to 12 residues. The DNA of the CDR3 is TGTGCCAGCAAAGAGGGTAGACAGCCCCAGCATTTT. This gives the protein CASKEGRQPQHF.

The chain couples TRBV19 to TRBJ2-5; 7 bases line up with TRBD1. CDR1 is LNHDA and CDR2 is SQIVND in the germline V gene (reference sequence). There are 17 residues in the CDR3. Trimming cost V 5 bases and J 0 bases; bases outside gene matches: 12. The CDR3 DNA reads TGTGCCAGTAGTTCCAATACCGGGACAGAGTACCAAGAGACCCAGTACTTC. It specifies CASSSNTGTEYQETQYF.

The rearrangement joins TRBV18 to TRBJ2-6; D is unresolved. The CDR3 consists of 17 residues. Trimming left V 5 bases short and J 0 bases short, with 14 bases between. Germline assignment: CDR1 KGHSH and CDR2 LQKENI. CDR3 DNA sequence: TGTGCCAGCTCAGCCCCGGGTCCCCCCTCTGGGGCCAACGTCCTGACTTTC. It encodes CASSAPGPPSGANVLTF. Complete variable domain (other parts from reference TRBV18 and TRBJ2-6): NAGVMQNPRHLVRRRGQEARLRCSPMKGHSHVYWYRQLPEEGLKFMVYLQKENIIDESGMPKERFSAEFPKEGPSILRIQQVVRGDSAAYFCASSAPGPPSGANVLTFGAGSRLTVL.

For this clone: A read error may account for a junction end that differs from germline. This chain joins TRBV28 and TRBJ2-3, with TRBD1 matching 8 bases. The CDR3 covers 13 residues. The germline V gene encodes CDR1 MDHEN and CDR2 SYDVKM. The CDR3 sequence is CAIYDRGTGTQYF. For the CDR3, the DNA is TGTGCCATCTACGACAGGGGCACAGGTACGCAGTATTTT.

The gene calls are TRBV7-2 and TRBJ2-3, with D perhaps TRBD1 (6 bases). The germline V and J ends were trimmed by 3 bases and 7 bases, with 11 bases remaining between them. The CDR3 covers 13 residues. Germline loops: CDR1 SGHTA, CDR2 FQGNSA. This CDR3 reads CASSFSQGNTQYF. Written as DNA, the CDR3 is TGTGCCAGCAGCTTTAGTCAGGGGAATACGCAGTATTTT.

This clone showed up just once. J is TRBJ2-2 and V is TRBV2, with TRBD2 as a possible D gene (5 bases). Germline V gene sequence: CDR1 SNHLY, CDR2 FYNNEI. V was clipped by 7 bases and J by 5 bases, with 17 bases between them. The CDR3 sequence is 15 residues long. The CDR3, as DNA: TGTGCCAGCAACCCCGAGGGTCCGGGAACCGGGGAGCTGTTTTTT. Protein: CASNPEGPGTGELFF.

V is TRBV5-6 and J is TRBJ1-2; 7 nucleotides agree with TRBD1. V lost 0 bases to trimming and J lost 4 bases; unmatched junction nucleotides: 6. The CDR3 spans 15 residues. Germline V gene sequence: CDR1 SGHDT, CDR2 YYEEEE. CDR3 protein: CASSLAEQGPYGYTF. CDR3 coding DNA: TGTGCCAGCAGCTTGGCCGAACAGGGGCCCTATGGCTACACCTTC.

V and J are TRBV19 and TRBJ2-3, with D possibly TRBD2 on 7 matching bases. Per the germline V gene, CDR1 is LNHDA and CDR2 is SQIVND (reference sequence). Trimming cost V 6 bases and J 2 bases, with 15 bases left between them. The CDR3 spans 15 residues. Here the CDR3 DNA reads TGTGCCAGTAGAGGGGGGGGGAGTGACACAGATACGCAGTATTTT. This sequence encodes CASRGGGSDTDTQYF.

CDR3 coding DNA: TGCGCCAGCAGCCAAAACTCGGACAGCATAAACTACGAGCAGTACTTC. Protein sequence: CASSQNSDSINYEQYF. The J gene is TRBJ2-7, the V gene TRBV4-1; D is perhaps TRBD1 (6 bases). Per the germline V gene, CDR1 is MGHRA and CDR2 is YSYEKL. This CDR3 is built from 16 residues. V was pared by 2 bases and J by 3 bases, with 17 bases between.

The J gene is TRBJ2-7, the V gene TRBV21-1; TRBD1 is the table's D call and was not checked against the DNA. TRBV21-1 is a pseudogene segment. CDR3 length: 19 residues. The CDR3, as DNA: TGTGCCAGCAGCCCCATACAGGGGTCGGGGGTGGGGTACGCCTACGAGCAGTACTTC. It codes for CASSPIQGSGVGYAYEQYF.

DNA of the CDR3: TGTGCCGGCCTTCAGCGGGGGGGGGCCACTGAAGCTTTCTTT. It specifies CAGLQRGGATEAFF. The rearrangement links TRBV27 to TRBJ1-1, with D tentatively TRBD1 (6 bases). The germline V gene encodes CDR1 MNHEY and CDR2 SMNVEV (reference sequence). The V and J ends lost 11 bases and 4 bases respectively, with 20 bases between them. CDR3 length equals 14 residues.

This clone was picked up a small number of times. The V and J genes are TRBV6-1 and TRBJ1-1; maybe TRBD1 (6 bases). Per germline, CDR1 MNHNS and CDR2 SASEGT. Trimming pared 7 bases from V and 3 bases from J, leaving 18 bases between. This CDR3 is built from 15 residues. DNA of the CDR3: TGTGCCAGCACTGTGCCTCTCAGGGGAGACACTGAAGCTTTCTTT. This gives the protein CASTVPLRGDTEAFF.

The chain links TRBV9 to TRBJ2-3; TRBD2 matches 12 bases. This CDR3 is built from 17 residues. V was pared by 3 bases and J by 7 bases, with 12 bases of the junction left unmatched. Looked up from germline, CDR1 is SGDLS and CDR2 is YYNGEE. The CDR3 nucleotides are TGTGCCAGCAGCGCATCTGTACTAGCGGGGGGTAGGAATACGCAGTATTTT. As protein: CASSASVLAGGRNTQYF.